This passage covers 10 T cell receptor beta chains from one sample sequenced in a study of siplizumab effects on memory and regulatory T cells. The method was immunoSEQ multiplex PCR; TCRdb's version includes in-frame clones alone and lacks a portion of them. The repertoire holds some 6,000 clones, with roughly 63% as singletons. The sequencing input was effector memory CD8+ T cells sorted from blood. Subset: unstimulated CD8+ effector memory T cells. All receptors derive from a human donor in good health.

The CDR3 DNA reads as TGTGCCAGCAGCCTACAGGGGTGGGATAATTCACCCCTCCACTTT. This translates into CASSLQGWDNSPLHF. The V gene is TRBV13, the J gene TRBJ1-6; TRBD1 aligns across 7 bases. Germline V gene data show CDR1 as PRHDT and CDR2 as FYEKMQ (reference sequence). This CDR3 has 15 residues. Germline trimming cut 5 bases from V and 5 bases from J; bases unmatched to any gene: 6.

The J gene is TRBJ1-2, the V gene TRBV12-5; D call uncertain. V lost 7 bases, J lost 2 bases, and 14 bases lay in between. This CDR3 comprises 14 residues. Per the germline V gene, CDR1 is LGHNT and CDR2 is FRNRAP. CDR3: CASVSTAGNYGYTF. The CDR3 bases are TGTGCTAGTGTTTCGACGGCGGGCAACTATGGCTACACCTTC.

This rearrangement joins TRBV6-4 to TRBJ2-3; TRBD1 matches at 8 bases. Germline CDR1 MRHNA, CDR2 SNTAGT. The CDR3 consists of 15 residues. The J segment lost 0 bases and the V segment lost 2 bases, leaving 1 base of the junction unmatched. CDR3 protein: CASSDGQGSTDTQYF. Written as DNA, the CDR3 is TGTGCCAGCAGTGACGGACAGGGTAGCACAGATACGCAGTATTTT.

The J gene is TRBJ1-2, the V gene TRBV5-6, with 8 bases aligning to TRBD1. The CDR3 runs to 13 residues. Germline loops: CDR1 SGHDT, CDR2 YYEEEE. The V segment lost 4 bases and the J segment 3 bases; nucleotides outside the gene matches: 2. CDR3 in amino acids: CASSLGQDYGYTF. The CDR3 DNA sequence: TGTGCCAGCAGCCTGGGACAGGACTATGGCTACACCTTC.

This clone showed up just a few times. This chain uses TRBV11-2 with TRBJ2-5; D uncertain. Germline V gene sequence: CDR1 SGHAT, CDR2 FQNNGV. The CDR3 is 12 amino acids. Deletions cut 3 bases from V and 5 bases from J, with 7 bases between. For the CDR3, the DNA is TGTGCCAGCAGCTTTGGTTTCGAGACCCAGTACTTC. Encoded protein: CASSFGFETQYF.

The chain joins TRBV10-3 to TRBJ1-2; TRBD1 is a possible D gene (6 bases). In germline, CDR1 is ENHRY, CDR2 SYGVKD. The germline V and J ends were trimmed by 7 bases and 2 bases, with 11 bases remaining between them. This CDR3 region has 13 residues. The CDR3 loop is CAIKGGGNYGYTF. The CDR3, as DNA: TGTGCCATCAAGGGGGGAGGCAACTATGGCTACACCTTC.

The CDR3 DNA is TGTGCCAGCAGCTTAAATAGGGAGACCCAGTACTTC. Amino acids: CASSLNRETQYF. The gene calls are TRBV7-6 and TRBJ2-5; D gene ambiguous. CDR3 size: 12 residues. V was cut by 2 bases and J by 5 bases, with 6 bases left in between. Looked up from germline, CDR1 is SGHVS and CDR2 is FNYEAQ.

Judged by abundance, this clone is medium-sized. The chain uses TRBV2 and TRBJ1-5; the match to TRBD1 covers 12 bases. This CDR3 has 17 amino acids. CDR1 is SNHLY, CDR2 FYNNEI, per germline. V lost 2 bases, J lost 6 bases, and 8 bases stayed unmatched. The CDR3 sequence is CASSENWGQGAVQPQHF. The CDR3 coding sequence is TGTGCCAGCAGTGAAAACTGGGGACAGGGGGCCGTTCAGCCCCAGCATTTT.

The rearrangement uses TRBV6-1 and TRBJ2-3, with a tentative D call TRBD2 (7 bases). Germline V gives CDR1 MNHNS, CDR2 SASEGT. The CDR3 has 17 residues. V was clipped by 0 bases and J by 3 bases, with 16 bases between them. Here the CDR3 DNA reads TGTGCCAGCAGTGAAGCAAGTGGGGGCGGGAGTACAGATACGCAGTATTTT. Its protein product is CASSEASGGGSTDTQYF.

V is TRBV6-4 and J is TRBJ1-2; the D gene is possibly TRBD1 (5 bases). Germline loops: CDR1 MRHNA, CDR2 SNTAGT. V lost 2 bases and J 6 bases, leaving 16 bases between the germline ends. The CDR3 runs 15 residues. CDR3 in amino acids: CASSDGRGGADGYTF. The CDR3 nucleotides are TGTGCCAGCAGTGACGGTCGGGGAGGGGCGGATGGCTACACCTTC.